Listed below are T cell receptor beta chains from one sample, sequenced in a study of blood T cell repertoires in COVID-19. Data came from immunoSEQ multiplex PCR; TCRdb stores just in-frame clones and leaves some out. The repertoire holds tens of thousands of clones, with over 85% as singletons. Sequenced: peripheral blood. These receptors all come from a man between 60 and 75 years old with acute or convalescent COVID-19. Each CDR3 is given with its conserved first and last residue. A D gene is named only where the DNA matches it firmly. A clone size is listed for some rows: how often the clone was seen (once, few, many), or a class if it is expanded.

size	V	J	D	CDR3	DNA
-	TRBV7-2	TRBJ2-7	-	CASSFWGPNYEQYF	TGTGCCAGCAGCTTCTGGGGCCCTAACTACGAGCAGTACTTC
-	TRBV5-8	TRBJ1-6	TRBD1	CASSSGDRAGSPLHF	TGTGCCAGCAGCTCCGGGGACAGGGCGGGTTCACCCCTCCACTTT
once	TRBV18	TRBJ2-3	-	CASSPLSGTDTQYF	TGTGCCAGCTCACCCTTATCAGGCACAGATACGCAGTATTTT
-	TRBV4-1	TRBJ1-5	TRBD1	CASSQDGKGQGNQPQHF	TGCGCCAGCAGCCAAGATGGTAAGGGACAGGGCAATCAGCCCCAGCATTTT
-	TRBV7-2	TRBJ2-1	-	CASSLFQDEQFF	TGTGCCAGCAGCTTATTCCAGGATGAGCAGTTCTTC
once	TRBV5-1	TRBJ2-5	-	CASSTGGVSQETQYF	TGCGCCAGCAGCACCGGCGGGGTAAGCCAAGAGACCCAGTACTTC
-	TRBV21-1	TRBJ1-4	-	CATTTGTGSSAPTNEKLFF	TGTGCCACCACAACCGGGACAGGGTCGTCCGCCCCGACTAATGAAAAACTGTTTTTT
-	TRBV15	TRBJ2-3	-	CATSRERTVSTDTQYF	TGTGCCACCAGCAGAGAGAGGACAGTATCCACAGATACGCAGTATTTT
once	TRBV7-9	TRBJ1-3	-	CASSLSWGESSGNTIYF	TGTGCCAGCAGCTTAAGTTGGGGGGAAAGCTCTGGAAACACCATATATTTT
-	TRBV6-1	TRBJ1-3	-	CASSEGAITIYF	TGTGCCAGCAGTGAGGGGGCCATCACCATATATTTT
-	TRBV7-6	TRBJ2-1	TRBD2	CASSLRGGMDEQFF	TGTGCCAGCAGCTTGCGGGGGGGCATGGATGAGCAGTTCTTC
-	TRBV30	TRBJ1-6	-	CAWVQLPLHF	TGTGCCTGGGTTCAGTTGCCCCTCCACTTT
-	TRBV9	TRBJ2-1	TRBD2	CASSAPGLAGVNEQFF	TGTGCCAGCAGCGCACCGGGACTAGCGGGTGTCAATGAGCAGTTCTTC
-	TRBV18	TRBJ2-1	TRBD1	CASYPGQGAYEQFF	TGTGCCAGCTACCCGGGACAGGGGGCCTATGAGCAGTTCTTC
-	TRBV5-1	TRBJ2-2	TRBD1	CASSSKQGAGGELFF	TGCGCCAGCAGCTCGAAGCAGGGGGCCGGCGGGGAGCTGTTTTTT
-	TRBV7-9	TRBJ1-1	TRBD1	CASSFYTGTGNTEAFF	TGTGCCAGCAGCTTCTATACCGGGACAGGGAACACTGAAGCTTTCTTT
-	TRBV30	TRBJ2-2	TRBD1	CAWSLQNRGWTGELFF	TGTGCCTGGTCCCTTCAAAACAGGGGTTGGACCGGGGAGCTGTTTTTT
-	TRBV5-1	TRBJ2-7	TRBD1	CASSSGQGAYEQYF	TGCGCCAGCAGCTCGGGGCAGGGGGCCTACGAGCAGTACTTC
-	TRBV27	TRBJ2-7	-	CASSITGLEQYF	TGTGCCAGCAGTATCACAGGGTTAGAGCAGTACTTC
-	TRBV6-5	TRBJ1-6	-	CASTSEEGFYSPLHF	TGTGCCAGCACCTCAGAAGAGGGTTTCTATTCACCCCTCCACTTT
few	TRBV7-7	TRBJ2-1	TRBD1	CASSLGTGGSYNEQFF	TGTGCTAGCAGCTTAGGGACAGGGGGATCCTACAATGAGCAGTTCTTC
-	TRBV18	TRBJ2-2	-	CASSPGTPNTGELFF	TGTGCCAGCTCGCCCGGGACACCGAACACCGGGGAGCTGTTTTTT
-	TRBV10-3	TRBJ1-5	-	CAISESEVQPQHF	TGTGCCATCAGTGAGTCGGAGGTTCAGCCCCAGCATTTT
once	TRBV27	TRBJ2-3	TRBD2	CASSTQRGGRVRTDTQYF	TGTGCCAGCAGTACCCAGCGGGGGGGCCGGGTTCGCACAGATACGCAGTATTTT
-	TRBV2	TRBJ1-5	-	CASSKAGSPQPQHF	TGTGCCAGCTCCAAAGCAGGGTCCCCTCAGCCCCAGCATTTT
-	TRBV6-1	TRBJ1-6	TRBD1	CASSELRQGWSYNSPLHF	TGTGCCAGCAGTGAATTAAGACAGGGGTGGTCCTATAATTCACCCCTCCACTTT
once	TRBV7-9	TRBJ2-3	TRBD2	CASSFWLLAGGTDTQYF	TGTGCCAGCAGCTTCTGGTTGCTAGCGGGGGGCACAGATACGCAGTATTTT
-	TRBV19	TRBJ1-3	TRBD1	CASSRQGARSGNTIYF	TGTGCCAGTAGCCGACAGGGGGCCCGCTCTGGAAACACCATATATTTT
-	TRBV5-6	TRBJ2-2	TRBD1	CASSSPTGENTGELFF	TGTGCCAGCAGCTCGCCCACAGGGGAGAACACCGGGGAGCTGTTTTTT
-	TRBV30	TRBJ2-1	TRBD2	CAWSGAFPGTRRNNEQFF	TGTGCCTGGAGTGGGGCGTTCCCCGGGACTAGGAGGAACAATGAGCAGTTCTTC
-	TRBV24-1	TRBJ2-1	-	CATSLPGVNEQFF	TGTGCCACCAGCCTCCCGGGAGTTAATGAGCAGTTCTTC
-	TRBV19	TRBJ1-1	-	CASSMSRGTEAFF	TGTGCCAGTAGTATGAGCAGGGGCACTGAAGCTTTCTTT
-	TRBV6-5	TRBJ1-3	-	CASSYTGQGNTIYF	TGTGCCAGCAGTTACACGGGTCAGGGAAACACCATATATTTT
-	TRBV7-9	TRBJ2-2	-	CASRPPGVFGELFF	TGTGCCAGCAGACCACCGGGGGTCTTTGGGGAGCTGTTTTTT
-	TRBV5-1	TRBJ2-3	TRBD1	CASSLGQGITDTQYF	TGCGCCAGCAGCTTGGGACAGGGTATTACCGATACGCAGTATTTT
-	TRBV4-1	TRBJ1-3	TRBD1	CASSQDSQGARNTIYF	TGCGCCAGCAGCCAAGATAGTCAGGGGGCTAGAAACACCATATATTTT
-	TRBV20-1	TRBJ1-1	-	CSASKGLNTEAFF	TGCAGTGCTAGTAAGGGGTTGAACACTGAAGCTTTCTTT
-	TRBV12-5	TRBJ2-4	-	CASGLMGGGLAKNIQYF	TGTGCTAGTGGTTTGATGGGTGGGGGACTGGCCAAAAACATTCAGTACTTC
-	TRBV5-1	TRBJ1-2	-	CASSPGTVYGYTF	TGCGCCAGCAGCCCCGGTACGGTGTATGGCTACACCTTC
-	TRBV5-1	TRBJ1-2	-	CASSLAAIPNYGYTF	TGCGCCAGCAGCTTGGCCGCGATTCCTAACTATGGCTACACCTTC
few	TRBV6-5	TRBJ2-5	TRBD1	CASRMDRVWGTQYF	TGTGCCAGCAGGATGGACAGGGTCTGGGGGACCCAGTACTTC